One and the same sample provided the 2 T cell receptor beta chains below, sequenced in a study of shared clonotypes between healthy human individuals. The repertoire was sequenced with immunoSEQ multiplex PCR; TCRdb's copy has only in-frame clones and lacks some. The repertoire includes 170,000 or so clones, over 50% of them detected once, and about 9.4% sits in the top ten. The sequenced material came from memory CD4+ T cells sorted from blood. Subset here: CD45RA-negative fraction. These receptor sequences come from a man aged 25 to 40 in good health.

This clone has only a few counts. This chain links TRBV14 with TRBJ1-1; no clear D. V was cut by 1 base and J by 0 bases, with 9 bases left in between. Germline V gives CDR1 SGHDN, CDR2 FVKESK. The CDR3 length is 15 residues. The chain's CDR3 is CASSQVPSMNTEAFF. In DNA form, the CDR3 reads TGTGCCAGCAGCCAAGTTCCTAGTATGAACACTGAAGCTTTCTTT.

V usage is TRBV30 and J usage is TRBJ2-3; 9 bases line up with TRBD2. Germline CDR1 and CDR2: GTSNPN and SVGIG (reference sequence). V lost 2 bases to trimming and J lost 0 bases; unmatched junction nucleotides: 18. This CDR3 region has 20 residues. This CDR3 is CAWSFGLAGRPPLSTDTQYF. Written as DNA, the CDR3 is TGTGCCTGGAGTTTTGGGCTAGCGGGAAGACCCCCTCTTAGCACAGATACGCAGTATTTT.